This is a list of T cell receptor beta chains from one sample in a study of T cell responses to AZD1222 COVID-19 vaccine. Sequenced by immunoSEQ multiplex PCR; TCRdb stores in-frame clones only, minus some. The table has about 110,000 clones, roughly 87% seen once. The sequenced sample was peripheral blood, obtained on day 0 of AZD1222 vaccination. The receptor source for this set is an adult in good health. The CDR3 runs from the conserved cysteine through the conserved F or W. Each record gives: V gene, D gene, J gene, CDR3 DNA, CDR3 protein. D genes are given only for firm matches.

TRBV4-1	TRBD1	TRBJ1-2	TGCGCCAGCAGCCAAGACCTAGCAGGGGGGAACTATGGCTACACCTTC	CASSQDLAGGNYGYTF
TRBV7-3	.	TRBJ2-3	TGTGCCAGCAGCCCCCAGAACACAGATACGCAGTATTTT	CASSPQNTDTQYF
TRBV5-1	TRBD1	TRBJ1-4	TGCGCCAGCAGAAGCGGACAGGGTGAAAAACTGTTTTTT	CASRSGQGEKLFF
TRBV13	TRBD1	TRBJ2-3	TGTGCCAGCAGCGAGGACAGGGGATACCGCACAGATACGCAGTATTTT	CASSEDRGYRTDTQYF
TRBV7-2	.	TRBJ1-5	TGTGCCAGCAGCTTGGCAGGGGCCCTCAATCAGCCCCAGCATTTT	CASSLAGALNQPQHF
TRBV5-1	.	TRBJ2-5	TGCGCCAGCAGCTTGTCTTCGGCTAGTGCGGAGACCCAGTACTTC	CASSLSSASAETQYF
TRBV7-2	TRBD1	TRBJ2-7	TGTGCCAGCAGCCAGTCCGGGACAGGGGTATACGAGCAGTACTTC	CASSQSGTGVYEQYF
TRBV18	TRBD2	TRBJ2-2	TGTGCCAGCGGAAGCGGGGGGGCGAACACCGGGGAGCTGTTTTTT	CASGSGGANTGELFF
TRBV24-1	.	TRBJ1-4	TGTGCCACCAGTGATACCGGGACGAGATATAGAAATGAAAAACTGTTTTTT	CATSDTGTRYRNEKLFF
TRBV11-3	.	TRBJ1-6	TGTGCCAGCAGCTTAGGACAGAGTAATTCACCCCTCCACTTT	CASSLGQSNSPLHF